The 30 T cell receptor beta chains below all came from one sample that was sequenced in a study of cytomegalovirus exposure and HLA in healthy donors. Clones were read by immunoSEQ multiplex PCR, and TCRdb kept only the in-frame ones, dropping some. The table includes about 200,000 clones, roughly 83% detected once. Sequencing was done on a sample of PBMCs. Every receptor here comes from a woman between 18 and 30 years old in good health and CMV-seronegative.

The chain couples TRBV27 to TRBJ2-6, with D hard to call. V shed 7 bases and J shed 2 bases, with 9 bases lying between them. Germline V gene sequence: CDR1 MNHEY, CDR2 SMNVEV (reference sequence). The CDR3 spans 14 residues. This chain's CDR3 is CASTYPTGANVLTF. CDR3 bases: TGTGCCAGCACCTATCCTACTGGGGCCAACGTCCTGACTTTC.

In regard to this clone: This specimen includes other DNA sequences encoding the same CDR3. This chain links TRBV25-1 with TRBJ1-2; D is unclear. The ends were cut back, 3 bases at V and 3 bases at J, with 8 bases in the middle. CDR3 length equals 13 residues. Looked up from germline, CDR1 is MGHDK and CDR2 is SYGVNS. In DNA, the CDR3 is TGTGCCAGCAGTGATTTGGGTGACTATGGCTACACCTTC. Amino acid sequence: CASSDLGDYGYTF.

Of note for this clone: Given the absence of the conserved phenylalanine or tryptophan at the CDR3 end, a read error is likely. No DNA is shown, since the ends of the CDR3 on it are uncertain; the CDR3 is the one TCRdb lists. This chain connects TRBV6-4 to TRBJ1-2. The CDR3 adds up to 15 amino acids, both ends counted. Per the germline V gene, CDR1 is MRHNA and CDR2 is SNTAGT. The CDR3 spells CASSDSILDACSVRV.

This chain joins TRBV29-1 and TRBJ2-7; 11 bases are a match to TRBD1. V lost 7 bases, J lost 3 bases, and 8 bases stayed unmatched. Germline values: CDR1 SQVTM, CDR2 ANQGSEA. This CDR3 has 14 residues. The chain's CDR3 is CSATPGTGGYEQYF. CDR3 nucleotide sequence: TGCAGCGCAACCCCCGGGACAGGGGGCTACGAGCAGTACTTC.

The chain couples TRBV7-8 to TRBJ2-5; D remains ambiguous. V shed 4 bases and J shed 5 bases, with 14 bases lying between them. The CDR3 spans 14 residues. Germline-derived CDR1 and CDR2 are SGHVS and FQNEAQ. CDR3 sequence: CASSWVFSRETQYF. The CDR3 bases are TGTGCCAGCAGCTGGGTTTTCAGTCGTGAGACCCAGTACTTC.

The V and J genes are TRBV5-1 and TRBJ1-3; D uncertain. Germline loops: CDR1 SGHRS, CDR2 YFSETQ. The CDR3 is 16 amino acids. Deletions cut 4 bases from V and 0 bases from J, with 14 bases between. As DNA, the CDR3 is TGCGCCAGCAGCGAAAGGACGGAGGACTCTGGAAACACCATATATTTT. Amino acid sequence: CASSERTEDSGNTIYF.

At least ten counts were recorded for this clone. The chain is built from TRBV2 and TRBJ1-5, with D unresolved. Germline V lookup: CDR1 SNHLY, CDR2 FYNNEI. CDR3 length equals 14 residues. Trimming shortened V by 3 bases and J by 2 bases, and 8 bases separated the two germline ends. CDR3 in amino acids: CASSEERGNQPQHF. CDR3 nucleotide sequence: TGTGCCAGCAGTGAGGAACGGGGCAATCAGCCCCAGCATTTT. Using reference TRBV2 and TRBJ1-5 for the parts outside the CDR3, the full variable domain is EPEVTQTPSHQVTQMGQEVILRCVPISNHLYFYWYRQILGQKVEFLVSFYNNEISEKSEIFDDQFSVERPDGSNFTLKIRSTKLEDSAMYFCASSEERGNQPQHFGDGTRLSIL.

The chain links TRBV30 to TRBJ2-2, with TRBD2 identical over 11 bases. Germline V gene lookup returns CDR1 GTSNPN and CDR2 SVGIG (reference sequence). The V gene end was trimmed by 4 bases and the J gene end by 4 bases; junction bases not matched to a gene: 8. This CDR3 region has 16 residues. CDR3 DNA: TGTGCCTGGACTGCTAGCGGGGGGCCCCTCACCGGGGAGCTGTTTTTT. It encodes CAWTASGGPLTGELFF.

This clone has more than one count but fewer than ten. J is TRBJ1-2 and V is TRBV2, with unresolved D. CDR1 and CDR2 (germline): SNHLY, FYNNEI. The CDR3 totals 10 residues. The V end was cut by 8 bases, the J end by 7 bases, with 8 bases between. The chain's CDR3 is CASPGPGYTF. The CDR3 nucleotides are TGTGCCAGCCCCGGCCCTGGCTACACCTTC.

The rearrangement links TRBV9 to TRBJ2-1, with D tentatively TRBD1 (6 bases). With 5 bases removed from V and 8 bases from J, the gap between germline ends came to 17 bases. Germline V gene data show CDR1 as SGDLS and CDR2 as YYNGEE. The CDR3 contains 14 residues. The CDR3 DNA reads TGTGCCAGCAGTGCCTTGGGGGCTATCCATGAGCAGTTCTTC. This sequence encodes CASSALGAIHEQFF. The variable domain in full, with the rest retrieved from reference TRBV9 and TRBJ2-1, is DSGVTQTPKHLITATGQRVTLRCSPRSGDLSVYWYQQSLDQGLQFLIQYYNGEERAKGNILERFSAQQFPDLHSELNLSSLELGDSALYFCASSALGAIHEQFFGPGTRLTVL.

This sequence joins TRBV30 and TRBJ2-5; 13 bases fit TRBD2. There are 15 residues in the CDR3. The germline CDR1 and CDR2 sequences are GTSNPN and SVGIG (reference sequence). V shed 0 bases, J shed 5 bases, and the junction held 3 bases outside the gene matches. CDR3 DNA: TGTGCCTGGAGTGTGGGGACTAGCGGGGCTGAGACCCAGTACTTC. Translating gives CAWSVGTSGAETQYF.

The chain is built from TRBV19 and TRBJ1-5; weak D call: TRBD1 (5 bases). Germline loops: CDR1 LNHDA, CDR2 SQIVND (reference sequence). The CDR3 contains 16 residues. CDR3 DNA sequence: TGTGGCAGGGCGGGCGGGGGTGTTTATAGCAATCAGCCCCAGCATTTT. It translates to CGRAGGGVYSNQPQHF.

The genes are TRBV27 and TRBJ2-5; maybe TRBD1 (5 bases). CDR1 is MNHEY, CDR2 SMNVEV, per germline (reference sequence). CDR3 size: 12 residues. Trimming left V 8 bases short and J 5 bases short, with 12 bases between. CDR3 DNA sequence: TGTGCCAGCCGAAGGGGTTTGGAGACCCAGTACTTC. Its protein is CASRRGLETQYF.

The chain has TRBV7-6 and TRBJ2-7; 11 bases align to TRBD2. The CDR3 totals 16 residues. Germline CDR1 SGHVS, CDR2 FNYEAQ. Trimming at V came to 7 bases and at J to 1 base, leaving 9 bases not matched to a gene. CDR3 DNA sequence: TGTGCCAGCACCCACCCTAGCGGGGGGCCTTCCTACGAGCAGTACTTC. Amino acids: CASTHPSGGPSYEQYF.

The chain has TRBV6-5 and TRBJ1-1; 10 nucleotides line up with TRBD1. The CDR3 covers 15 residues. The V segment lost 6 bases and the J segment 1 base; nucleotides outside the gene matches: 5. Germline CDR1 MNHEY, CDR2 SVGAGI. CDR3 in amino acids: CASSRQGAWNTEAFF. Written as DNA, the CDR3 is TGTGCCAGCAGCCGACAGGGGGCTTGGAACACTGAAGCTTTCTTT.

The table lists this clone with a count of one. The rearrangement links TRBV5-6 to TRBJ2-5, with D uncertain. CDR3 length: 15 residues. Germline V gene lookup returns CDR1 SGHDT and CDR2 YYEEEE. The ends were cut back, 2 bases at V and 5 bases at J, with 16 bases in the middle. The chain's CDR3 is CASSFSFSDGETQYF. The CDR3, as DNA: TGTGCCAGCAGCTTTTCCTTTAGTGATGGTGAGACCCAGTACTTC. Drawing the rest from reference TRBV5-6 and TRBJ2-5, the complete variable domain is DAGVTQSPTHLIKTRGQQVTLRCSPKSGHDTVSWYQQALGQGPQFIFQYYEEEERQRGNFPDRFSGHQFPNYSSELNVNALLLGDSALYLCASSFSFSDGETQYFGPGTRLLVL.

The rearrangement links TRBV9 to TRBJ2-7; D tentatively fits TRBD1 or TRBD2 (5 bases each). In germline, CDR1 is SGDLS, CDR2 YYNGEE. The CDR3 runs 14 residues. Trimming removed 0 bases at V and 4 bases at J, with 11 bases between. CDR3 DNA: TGTGCCAGCAGCGTAGGGGGACCCCCTTACGAGCAGTACTTC. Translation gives CASSVGGPPYEQYF.

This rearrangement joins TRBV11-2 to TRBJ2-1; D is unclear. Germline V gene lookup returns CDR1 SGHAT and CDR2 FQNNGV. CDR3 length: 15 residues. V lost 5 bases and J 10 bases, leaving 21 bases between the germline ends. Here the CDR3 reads CASSREMGMKNEQFF. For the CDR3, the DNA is TGTGCCAGCAGCCGAGAGATGGGTATGAAGAACGAGCAGTTCTTC.

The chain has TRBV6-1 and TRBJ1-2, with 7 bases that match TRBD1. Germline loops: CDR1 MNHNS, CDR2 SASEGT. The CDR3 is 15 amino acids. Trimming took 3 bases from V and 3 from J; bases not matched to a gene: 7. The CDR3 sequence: CASSELLTGHYGYTF. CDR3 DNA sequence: TGTGCCAGCAGTGAGCTGCTGACAGGGCACTATGGCTACACCTTC.

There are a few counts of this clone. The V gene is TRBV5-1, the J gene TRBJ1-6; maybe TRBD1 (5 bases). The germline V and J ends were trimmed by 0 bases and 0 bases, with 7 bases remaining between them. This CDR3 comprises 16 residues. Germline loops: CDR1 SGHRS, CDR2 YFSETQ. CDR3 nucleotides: TGCGCCAGCAGCTTGGCCGGGGGCTCCTATAATTCACCCCTCCACTTT. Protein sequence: CASSLAGGSYNSPLHF.

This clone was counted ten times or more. CDR3 nucleotides: TGCGCCAGCAGCTTGTGGGGGGCGCTGGCAGATACGCAGTATTTT. This gives the protein CASSLWGALADTQYF. V usage is TRBV5-1 and J usage is TRBJ2-3; D might be TRBD1 or TRBD2, each matching 6 bases. Between the trimmed V and J ends, which lost 1 base and 4 bases, there was a span of 13 bases. This CDR3 comprises 15 residues. The germline gives CDR1 SGHRS, CDR2 YFSETQ.

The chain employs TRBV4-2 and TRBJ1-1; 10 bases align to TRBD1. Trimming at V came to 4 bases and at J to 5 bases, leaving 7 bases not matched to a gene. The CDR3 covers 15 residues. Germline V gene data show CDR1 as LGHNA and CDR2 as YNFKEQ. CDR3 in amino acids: CASSPGQGRRTEAFF. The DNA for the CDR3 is TGTGCCAGCAGCCCGGGACAGGGGCGGAGAACTGAAGCTTTCTTT.

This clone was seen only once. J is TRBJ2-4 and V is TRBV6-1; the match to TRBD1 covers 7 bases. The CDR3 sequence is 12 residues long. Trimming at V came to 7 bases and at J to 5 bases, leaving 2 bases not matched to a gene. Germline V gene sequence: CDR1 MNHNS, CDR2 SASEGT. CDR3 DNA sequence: TGTGCCAGCAAAACAGGGGAAAACATTCAGTACTTC. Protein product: CASKTGENIQYF.

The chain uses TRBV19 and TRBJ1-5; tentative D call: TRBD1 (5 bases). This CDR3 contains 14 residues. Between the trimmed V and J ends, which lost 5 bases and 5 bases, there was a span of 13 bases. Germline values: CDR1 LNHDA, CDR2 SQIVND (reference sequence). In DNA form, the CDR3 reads TGTGCCAGTAGTCAGAGGGGCAAGCATCAGCCCCAGCATTTT. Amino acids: CASSQRGKHQPQHF.

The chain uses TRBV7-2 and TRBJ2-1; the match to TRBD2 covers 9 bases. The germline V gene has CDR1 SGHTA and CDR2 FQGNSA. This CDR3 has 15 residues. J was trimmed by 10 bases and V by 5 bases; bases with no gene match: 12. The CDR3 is CASSPERGASSEQFF. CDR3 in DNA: TGTGCCAGCAGCCCAGAGCGGGGGGCCAGCTCCGAGCAGTTCTTC. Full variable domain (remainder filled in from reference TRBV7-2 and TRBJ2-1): GAGVSQSPSNKVTEKGKDVELRCDPISGHTALYWYRQSLGQGLEFLIYFQGNSAPDKSGLPSDRFSAERTGGSVSTLTIQRTQQEDSAVYLCASSPERGASSEQFFGPGTRLTVL.

CDR3 sequence reads: CASSYPSGDDSYEQYF. The DNA of the CDR3 is TGTGCCAGCAGTTACCCGAGCGGGGATGACTCCTACGAGCAGTACTTC. The chain uses TRBV27 and TRBJ2-7, with TRBD2 matching over 7 bases. The V segment lost 4 bases and the J segment 0 bases; nucleotides outside the gene matches: 9. The CDR3 runs to 16 residues. Germline CDR1 MNHEY, CDR2 SMNVEV (reference sequence).

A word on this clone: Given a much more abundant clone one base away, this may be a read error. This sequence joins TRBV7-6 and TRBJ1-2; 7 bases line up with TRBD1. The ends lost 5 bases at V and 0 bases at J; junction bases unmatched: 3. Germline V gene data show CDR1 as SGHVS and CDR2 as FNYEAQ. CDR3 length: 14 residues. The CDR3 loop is CASSPGGANYGYTF. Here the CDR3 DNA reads TGTGCCAGCAGCCCAGGGGGGGCTAACTATGGCTACACCTTC.

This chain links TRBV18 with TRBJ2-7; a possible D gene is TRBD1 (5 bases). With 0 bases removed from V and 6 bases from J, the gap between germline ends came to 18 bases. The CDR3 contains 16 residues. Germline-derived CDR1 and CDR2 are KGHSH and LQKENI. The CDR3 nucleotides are TGTGCCAGCTCACCACCCGCCCAGGGTAGGTTCGGCGAGCAGTACTTC. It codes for CASSPPAQGRFGEQYF.

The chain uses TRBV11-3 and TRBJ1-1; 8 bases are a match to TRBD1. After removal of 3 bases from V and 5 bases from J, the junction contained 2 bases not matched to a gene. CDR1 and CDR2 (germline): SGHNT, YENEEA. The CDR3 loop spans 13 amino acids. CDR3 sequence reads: CASSFGQGTEAFF. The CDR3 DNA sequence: TGTGCCAGCAGCTTCGGACAGGGTACTGAAGCTTTCTTT.

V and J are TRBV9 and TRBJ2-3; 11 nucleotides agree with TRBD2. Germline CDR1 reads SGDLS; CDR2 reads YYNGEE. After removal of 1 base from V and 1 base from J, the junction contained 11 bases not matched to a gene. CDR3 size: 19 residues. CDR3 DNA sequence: TGTGCCAGCAGCGTAACTAGCGGGGGCTCACTCGTTCGCACAGATACGCAGTATTTT. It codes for CASSVTSGGSLVRTDTQYF.